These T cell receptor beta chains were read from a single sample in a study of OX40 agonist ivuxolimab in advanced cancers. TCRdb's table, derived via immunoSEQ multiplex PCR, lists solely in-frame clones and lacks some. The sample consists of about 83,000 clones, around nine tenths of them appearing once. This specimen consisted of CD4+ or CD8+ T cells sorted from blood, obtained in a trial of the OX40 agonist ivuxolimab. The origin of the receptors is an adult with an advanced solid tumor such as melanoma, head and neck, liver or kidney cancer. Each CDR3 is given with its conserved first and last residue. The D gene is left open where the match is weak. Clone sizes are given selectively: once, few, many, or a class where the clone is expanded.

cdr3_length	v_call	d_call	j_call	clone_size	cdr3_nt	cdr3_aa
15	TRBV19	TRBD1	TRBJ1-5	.	TGTGCCAGTAGTCCGGGACAGGGGAGCAATCAGCCCCAGCATTTT	CASSPGQGSNQPQHF
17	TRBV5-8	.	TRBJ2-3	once	TGTGCCAGCAGTTTATTTTCACAGGGATACCGCACAGATACGCAGTATTTT	CASSLFSQGYRTDTQYF
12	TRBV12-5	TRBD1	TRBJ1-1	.	TGTGCTAGTGGCCGGGACAGTGGTGAAGCTTTCTTT	CASGRDSGEAFF
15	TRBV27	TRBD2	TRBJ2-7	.	TGTGCCAGCAGATCCATACTAGCGGGAGCGGGTGAGCAGTACTTC	CASRSILAGAGEQYF
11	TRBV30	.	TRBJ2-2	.	TGTGCCTGGGCATACAGCGGGGAGCTGTTTTTT	CAWAYSGELFF
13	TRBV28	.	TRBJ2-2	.	TGTGCCAGCAGACCAGGGTTGGCCGGGGAGCTGTTTTTT	CASRPGLAGELFF
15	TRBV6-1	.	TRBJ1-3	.	TGTGCCAGCAGTGTATCACAGCTCTCTGGAAACACCATATATTTT	CASSVSQLSGNTIYF
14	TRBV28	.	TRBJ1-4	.	TGTGCCAGCAGCCCCGGGTCCCGCCCTGAAAAACTGTTTTTT	CASSPGSRPEKLFF
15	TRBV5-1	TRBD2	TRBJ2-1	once	TGCGCCAGCAGCTTGGGAGGGGACTACTGGAATGAGCAGTTCTTC	CASSLGGDYWNEQFF
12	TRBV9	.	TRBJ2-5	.	TGTGCCAGCAGCAGACAGGTCGAGACCCAGTACTTC	CASSRQVETQYF
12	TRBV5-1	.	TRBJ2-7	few	TGCGCCAGCAGCTTGACGGGGTCCGAGCAGTACTTC	CASSLTGSEQYF
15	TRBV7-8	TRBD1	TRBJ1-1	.	TGTGCCAGCAGCTGGGGACAGGGAAGGAACACTGAAGCTTTCTTT	CASSWGQGRNTEAFF
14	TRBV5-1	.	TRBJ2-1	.	TGCGCCAGCAGCTTGGAGGGTGTTTACAATGAGCAGTTCTTC	CASSLEGVYNEQFF
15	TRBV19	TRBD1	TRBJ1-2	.	TGTGCCAGTACCTCTTCGACAGGGCTCTACGGTGGCTACACCTTC	CASTSSTGLYGGYTF
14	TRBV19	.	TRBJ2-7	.	TGTGCCAGTAGCCTCAGCGGGCTAGCCTACGAGCAGTACTTC	CASSLSGLAYEQYF
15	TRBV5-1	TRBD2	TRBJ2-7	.	TGCGCCAGCAGCTTGGTGGCTAGCGGGACCTACGAGCAGTACTTC	CASSLVASGTYEQYF
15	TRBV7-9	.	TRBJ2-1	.	TGTGCCAGCAGCTTTGGACAGAGCTCCTACAATGAGCAGTTCTTC	CASSFGQSSYNEQFF
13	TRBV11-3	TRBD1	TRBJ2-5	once	TGTGCCAGCAGCTTGGGACAGCAAGAGACCCAGTACTTC	CASSLGQQETQYF
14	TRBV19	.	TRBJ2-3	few	TGTGCCAGTAGAGTGGGAAGGGGGGCAGATACGCAGTATTTT	CASRVGRGADTQYF
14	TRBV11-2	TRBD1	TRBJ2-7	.	TGTGCCAGCAGCAGGTTGACAGGGAAGTACGAGCAGTACTTC	CASSRLTGKYEQYF
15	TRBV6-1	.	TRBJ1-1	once	TGTGCCAGCAGTGACCAGGGGTTTATGAACACTGAAGCTTTCTTT	CASSDQGFMNTEAFF
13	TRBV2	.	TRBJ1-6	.	TGTGCCAGCAGTGACAGTTATAATTCACCCCTCCACTTT	CASSDSYNSPLHF
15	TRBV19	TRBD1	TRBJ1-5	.	TGTGCCAGTAGAGCAGGGGGGAATAGCAATCAGCCCCAGCATTTT	CASRAGGNSNQPQHF
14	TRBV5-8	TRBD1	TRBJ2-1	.	TGTGCCAGCAGCTTGGAGACAGGGCAGACTACGCAGTTCTTC	CASSLETGQTTQFF
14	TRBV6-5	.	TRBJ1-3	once	TGTGCCAGCATCCCGTCAGGGAAGGAAAACACCATATATTTT	CASIPSGKENTIYF
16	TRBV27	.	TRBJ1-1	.	TGTGCCAGCAGTTTAATAGGAGGGGAGGGAAACACTGAAGCTTTCTTT	CASSLIGGEGNTEAFF
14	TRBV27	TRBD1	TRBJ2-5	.	TGTGCCAGCAGTTTCGGGACAGGGGAAGAGACCCAGTACTTC	CASSFGTGEETQYF
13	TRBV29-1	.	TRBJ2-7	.	TGCAGCGTTGCGGGAGTTCGGTCCTACGAGCAGTACTTC	CSVAGVRSYEQYF
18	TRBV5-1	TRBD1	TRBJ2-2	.	TGCGCCAGCAGCTTGGCGGCTACAGGGGGCTGGAGGACCGGGGAGCTGTTTTTT	CASSLAATGGWRTGELFF
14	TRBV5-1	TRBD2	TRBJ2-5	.	TGCGCCAGCAGCTTGAGCGGGGGAGGAGAGACCCAGTACTTC	CASSLSGGGETQYF
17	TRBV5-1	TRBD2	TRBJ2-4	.	TGCGCCAGCAGCTCCGTTACTAGCGGGGGGGCCGGGAACATTCAGTACTTC	CASSSVTSGGAGNIQYF
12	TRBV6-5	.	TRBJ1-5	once	TGTGCCAGCAATACAGGCAGTCAGCCCCAGCATTTT	CASNTGSQPQHF
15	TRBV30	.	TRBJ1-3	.	TGTGCCTGGAGTGATCCGCCCCGAGGGTGGGACACCATATATTTT	CAWSDPPRGWDTIYF
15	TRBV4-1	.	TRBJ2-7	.	TGCGCCAGCAGCCAAGGGACAGTGGGGTTCTACGAGCAGTACTTC	CASSQGTVGFYEQYF
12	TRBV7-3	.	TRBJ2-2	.	TGTGCCAGCAGCTTCCAGTCCGGGGAGCTGTTTTTT	CASSFQSGELFF
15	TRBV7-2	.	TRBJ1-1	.	TGTGCCAGCATCAATCAGGAGGGCTTGAACACTGAAGCTTTCTTT	CASINQEGLNTEAFF
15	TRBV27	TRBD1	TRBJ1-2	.	TGTGCCAGCAGTTTGCTAGGACAGGATAACTATGGCTACACCTTC	CASSLLGQDNYGYTF
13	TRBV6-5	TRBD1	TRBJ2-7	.	TGTGCCAGCAAGGACAGGGGGCTCGACGAGCAGTACTTC	CASKDRGLDEQYF
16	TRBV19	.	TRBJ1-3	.	TGTGCCAGTAGTATACAGGCAGGATCCTCTGGAAACACCATATATTTT	CASSIQAGSSGNTIYF
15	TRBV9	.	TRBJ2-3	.	TGTGCCAGCAGCACCGACAGCCGGAGCACAGATACGCAGTATTTT	CASSTDSRSTDTQYF
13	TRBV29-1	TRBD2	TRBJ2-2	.	TGCAGCGTACGACTAGCGGGAGCCGGGGAGCTGTTTTTT	CSVRLAGAGELFF
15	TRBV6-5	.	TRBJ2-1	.	TGTGCCAGCAGTTACCCAGGGGCGGAAGACAATGAGCAGTTCTTC	CASSYPGAEDNEQFF
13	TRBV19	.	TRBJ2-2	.	TGTGCCAGTAGGGGGGTAACCGCCGGGGAGCTGTTTTTT	CASRGVTAGELFF
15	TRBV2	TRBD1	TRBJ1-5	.	TGTGCCAGCAGTACCGACAGGGGAGGCAATCAGCCCCAGCATTTT	CASSTDRGGNQPQHF
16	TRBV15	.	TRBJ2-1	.	TGTGCCACCAGCAGAGTGGCTCCGGGCGAATACAATGAGCAGTTCTTC	CATSRVAPGEYNEQFF